This T cell receptor beta chain was recovered during a study of molecular identifiers for immune sequencing clone quantification. The sample holds a few counts of this clonotype. Its specificity is not known. Isolation of naive CD8 T cells was achieved by sorting on a CD8+CD4-CCR7+CD45RA+ phenotype. Trimming cost V 3 bases and J 3 bases, with 12 bases left between them. CDR1 and CDR2 from the germline V gene are DFQATT and SNEGSKA (reference sequence). CDR3 length: 14 residues. It was with previously described methods and listed TCR primers that bulk TCR libraries were made. TCRdb called the PCR reads again in MiXCR, with one record for every CDR3 protein. The repertoire holds approximately 500,000 distinct CDR3 sequences, about 21% seen once, with about 0.78% in the top ten. Regarding the study as a whole: Clones above 20 RNA copies contained over 98% of effector molecules but under 1% of naive ones. Molecules of identical TCR sharing a barcode could underestimate highly expanded clone sizes.

This receptor was identified in a human donor in good health. Some libraries in this study had Jurkat cell RNA spiked in. This chain uses TRBV20-1 with TRBJ2-1; D remains ambiguous. Sequencing used naive CD8+ T cells from blood, with Jurkat cell RNA spiked in. The subset: FACS-sorted CD8+CD4-CCR7+CD45RA+ naive T cells. The CDR3 DNA sequence: TGCAGTGCTAGTGAGTCTAGTGGCTACAATGAGCAGTTCTTC. Protein: CSASESSGYNEQFF.